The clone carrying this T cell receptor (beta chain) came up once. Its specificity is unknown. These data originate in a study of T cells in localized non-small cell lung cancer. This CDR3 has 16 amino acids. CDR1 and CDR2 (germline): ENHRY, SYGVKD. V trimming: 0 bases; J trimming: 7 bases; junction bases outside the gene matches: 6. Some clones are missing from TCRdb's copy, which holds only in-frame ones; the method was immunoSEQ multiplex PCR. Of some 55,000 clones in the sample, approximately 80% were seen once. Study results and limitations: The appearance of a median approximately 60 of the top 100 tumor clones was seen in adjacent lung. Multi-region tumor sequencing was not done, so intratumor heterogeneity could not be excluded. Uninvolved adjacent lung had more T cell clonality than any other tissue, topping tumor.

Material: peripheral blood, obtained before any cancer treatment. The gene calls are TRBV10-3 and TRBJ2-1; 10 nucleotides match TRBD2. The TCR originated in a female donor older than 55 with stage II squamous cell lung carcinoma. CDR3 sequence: CAISESQAGGRNEQFF. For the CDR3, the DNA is TGTGCCATCAGTGAGTCGCAAGCGGGAGGGAGGAATGAGCAGTTCTTC.